This entry lists 25 T cell receptor beta chains sequenced from one sample in a study of blood T cells in healthy people across ages. Together with a sample-barcoded 5' primer, a J-beta primer mix was included in a second PCR lasting about 7 to 12 cycles. TCRdb re-called the 5' RACE reads through MiXCR, storing one row per CDR3 protein. Seen here are roughly 1.7 million distinct CDR3 sequences, almost 35% observed once, and the top ten hold approximately 11%. Sequenced input: blood. The receptors were gathered from a woman aged 25-40 years in good health.

The chain joins TRBV6-1 to TRBJ2-7; D not certain. The germline V and J ends were trimmed by 2 bases and 2 bases, with 10 bases remaining between them. There are 14 residues in the CDR3. Germline V lookup: CDR1 MNHNS, CDR2 SASEGT. The CDR3 nucleotides read TGTGCCAGCAGTGAAAACCCAGGTACCTACGAGCAGTACTTC. This gives the protein CASSENPGTYEQYF.

This clonotype came up once. At one end the junction does not follow the germline gene, possibly because of a read error. The genes are TRBV15 and TRBJ2-7; D possibly corresponds to TRBD2 (6 bases). Looked up from germline, CDR1 is LNHNV and CDR2 is YYDKDF (reference sequence). This CDR3 is built from 13 residues. CDR3 loop: CTTSRDRGNEQYF. The CDR3 coding sequence is TGTACCACCAGCAGAGACCGGGGGAACGAGCAGTACTTC.

The genes are TRBV12-3 or TRBV12-4 and TRBJ2-3; D uncertain. CDR3 length: 15 residues. V lost 3 bases to trimming and J lost 2 bases, with 12 bases between them. The CDR3 nucleotides read TGTGCCAGCAGTTTGAAGCTAGACCCCACAGATACGCAGTATTTT. It yields the protein CASSLKLDPTDTQYF.

This clonotype appeared a few times. This chain uses TRBV5-1 with TRBJ1-6; D not certain. With 1 base removed from V and 6 bases from J, the gap between germline ends came to 11 bases. Germline lookup yields CDR1 SGHRS and CDR2 YFSETQ. There are 15 residues in the CDR3. Here the CDR3 DNA reads TGCGCCAGCAGCTTGAGTGCCTTTGGTAATTCACCCCTCCACTTT. It translates to CASSLSAFGNSPLHF.

This clonotype was counted only a few times. The chain couples TRBV2 to TRBJ1-1, with D maybe TRBD1 (6 bases). The CDR3 covers 13 residues. Germline assignment: CDR1 SNHLY and CDR2 FYNNEI. V lost 8 bases, J lost 4 bases, and 14 bases lay in between. CDR3 DNA sequence: TGTGCCAGCGAGCGTGAAGGGGGCACTGAAGCTTTCTTT. It yields the protein CASEREGGTEAFF.

The chain is built from TRBV2 and TRBJ1-5; D not resolved. CDR1 is SNHLY, CDR2 FYNNEI, per germline. This CDR3 has 16 residues. Trimming stripped 5 bases from V and 2 bases from J, with 16 bases between. CDR3 residues: CASSPEILGGNQPQHF. The CDR3 DNA is TGTGCCAGCAGTCCAGAAATCCTGGGCGGCAATCAGCCCCAGCATTTT.

The CDR3 loop is CASRWGQGTEAFF. CDR3 DNA sequence: TGTGCCAGCAGGTGGGGACAGGGGACTGAAGCTTTCTTT. This chain connects TRBV6-1 to TRBJ1-1; 10 nucleotides align to TRBD1. V was clipped by 6 bases and J by 5 bases; unmatched bases: 3. The CDR3 has 13 residues. CDR1 is MNHNS, CDR2 SASEGT, per germline.

The V gene is TRBV7-9, the J gene TRBJ2-1; the D gene could be TRBD1 or TRBD2 (6 bases each). The germline V gene encodes CDR1 SEHNR and CDR2 FQNEAQ (reference sequence). This CDR3 has 15 amino acids. The ends were cut back, 1 base at V and 4 bases at J, with 11 bases in the middle. The CDR3 nucleotides are TGTGCCAGCAGCTTAGGTCGGGGGCGGTACAATGAGCAGTTCTTC. This codes for CASSLGRGRYNEQFF. Variable domain in full (rest from reference TRBV7-9 and TRBJ2-1): DTGVSQNPRHKITKRGQNVTFRCDPISEHNRLYWYRQTLGQGPEFLTYFQNEAQLEKSRLLSDRFSAERPKGSFSTLEIQRTEQGDSAMYLCASSLGRGRYNEQFFGPGTRLTVL.

The chain recombines TRBV7-2 with TRBJ1-2; D is possibly TRBD1 (6 bases). This CDR3 is built from 15 residues. Trimming took off 1 base at V and 4 bases at J, with 13 bases between the two ends. Germline loops: CDR1 SGHTA, CDR2 FQGNSA. DNA of the CDR3: TGTGCCAGCAGCTTAGACACAGGGAAGGGCTATGGCTACACCTTC. Translating gives CASSLDTGKGYGYTF. Using reference TRBV7-2 and TRBJ1-2 for the parts outside the CDR3, the full variable domain is GAGVSQSPSNKVTEKGKDVELRCDPISGHTALYWYRQSLGQGLEFLIYFQGNSAPDKSGLPSDRFSAERTGGSVSTLTIQRTQQEDSAVYLCASSLDTGKGYGYTFGSGTRLTVV.

The chain carries TRBV15 and TRBJ2-2; 9 bases are a match to TRBD2. Per the germline V gene, CDR1 is LNHNV and CDR2 is YYDKDF (reference sequence). The trim removed 0 bases at V and 5 bases at J, leaving 4 bases unmatched. The CDR3 has 16 amino acids. CDR3 nucleotides: TGTGCCACCAGCAGAGATGCGGGACTAGCAACCGGGGAGCTGTTTTTT. It specifies CATSRDAGLATGELFF.

V gene TRBV20-1 combines with J gene TRBJ2-2; 7 bases are shared with TRBD1. In germline, CDR1 is DFQATT, CDR2 SNEGSKA (reference sequence). V lost 1 base to trimming and J lost 7 bases; unmatched junction nucleotides: 3. The CDR3 loop spans 13 amino acids. CDR3 sequence: CSARATGVGELFF. CDR3 nucleotide sequence: TGCAGTGCTAGAGCAACAGGGGTCGGGGAGCTGTTTTTT.

This clonotype was counted a few times. The chain links TRBV14 to TRBJ2-5; 13 nucleotides align to TRBD2. Trimming cost V 4 bases and J 4 bases; bases outside gene matches: 12. The germline V gene has CDR1 SGHDN and CDR2 FVKESK. CDR3 length: 18 amino acids. The CDR3 bases are TGTGCCAGCAGCCCTATCATGAGTGGACTAGCGGGAGCAGAGACCCAGTACTTC. It codes for CASSPIMSGLAGAETQYF.

Comment on this clonotype: A much bigger clone sits one base away, suggesting this may be a read error. V and J are TRBV5-1 and TRBJ2-7; D may be TRBD2 (5 bases). V dropped 1 base and J dropped 9 bases, with 23 bases sitting between them. CDR1 and CDR2 (germline): SGHRS, YFSETQ. The CDR3 contains 16 residues. In nucleotides, the CDR3 is TGCGCCAGCAGCTTGTTCGCCAGCGGAGATCCAATGCCGCAGTACTTC. This translates into CASSLFASGDPMPQYF.

This clonotype was counted many times. The V and J genes are TRBV5-1 and TRBJ2-1; TRBD1 might be the D (5 bases). V was shortened by 0 bases and J by 4 bases, with 8 bases between the two germline ends. Germline V gene data show CDR1 as SGHRS and CDR2 as YFSETQ. The CDR3 extends over 14 amino acids. DNA of the CDR3: TGCGCCAGCAGCTTGGAGAACAGGTACAATGAGCAGTTCTTC. Residues: CASSLENRYNEQFF. Combining the CDR3 with reference TRBV5-1 and TRBJ2-1 gives the whole variable domain KAGVTQTPRYLIKTRGQQVTLSCSPISGHRSVSWYQQTPGQGLQFLFEYFSETQRNKGNFPGRFSGRQFSNSRSEMNVSTLELGDSALYLCASSLENRYNEQFFGPGTRLTVL.

V usage is TRBV6-2 or TRBV6-3 and J usage is TRBJ1-5, with D unclear. The ends were cut back, 5 bases at V and 9 bases at J, with 11 bases in the middle. Germline CDR1 and CDR2: MNHEY and SVGEGT. This CDR3 is built from 12 residues. DNA for the CDR3: TGTGCCAGCAGTCCCCTGAGTGGGCCCCAGCATTTT. It is translated as CASSPLSGPQHF.

The chain is built from TRBV10-3 and TRBJ1-2; D ambiguous. V lost 3 bases and J lost 0, with 14 bases in between. The V gene's germline CDR1 is ENHRY and CDR2 SYGVKD. The length of the CDR3 is 16 residues. The CDR3 reads CAISEPTGTSNYGYTF. CDR3 in DNA: TGTGCCATCAGTGAACCCACGGGCACCTCTAACTATGGCTACACCTTC.

The gene calls are TRBV7-9 and TRBJ1-2; TRBD1 agrees at 8 bases. The CDR3 runs 15 residues. CDR1 is SEHNR and CDR2 is FQNEAQ in the germline V gene (reference sequence). After removal of 5 bases from V and 3 bases from J, the junction contained 8 bases not matched to a gene. CDR3 loop: CASSGSRGRDYGYTF. CDR3 bases: TGTGCCAGCAGCGGAAGCAGGGGGCGCGACTATGGCTACACCTTC.

CDR3 in DNA: TGTGCCAGCACCCGGGGCAGTATAATGTTTTGGACTGAAGCTTTCTTT. Translating gives CASTRGSIMFWTEAFF. This chain links TRBV12-3 or TRBV12-4 with TRBJ1-1; a possible D gene is TRBD1 (5 bases). The CDR3 consists of 16 residues. Deletions cut 7 bases from V and 5 bases from J, with 23 bases between.

This clonotype came up many times. The chain carries TRBV20-1 and TRBJ2-7, with D tentatively TRBD1 or TRBD2 (6 bases each). The ends were cut back, 2 bases at V and 2 bases at J, with 10 bases in the middle. The CDR3 has 13 amino acids. The germline gives CDR1 DFQATT, CDR2 SNEGSKA (reference sequence). The CDR3 DNA sequence: TGCAGTGCTAGACAGGGGACTGCCTACGAGCAGTACTTC. Its translation is CSARQGTAYEQYF.

This clonotype was recorded only once. V gene TRBV11-2 combines with J gene TRBJ2-7, with TRBD2 matching over 8 bases. Unmatched junction bases numbered 5, after V lost 7 bases and J lost 3 bases. CDR1 is SGHAT and CDR2 is FQNNGV in the germline V gene. This CDR3 has 13 amino acids. CDR3 sequence reads: CASTHGTSYEQYF. DNA for the CDR3: TGTGCCAGCACCCACGGGACTAGCTACGAGCAGTACTTC.

This clonotype was picked up a small number of times. The chain recombines TRBV29-1 with TRBJ2-1; a weak D match, TRBD2 (6 bases). CDR1 is SQVTM, CDR2 ANQGSEA, per germline. The ends were cut back, 3 bases at V and 7 bases at J, with 10 bases in the middle. This CDR3 spans 12 amino acids. Here the CDR3 DNA reads TGCAGCGTTGACGGGGAGGCAAATGAGCAGTTCTTC. Its translation: CSVDGEANEQFF.

This clonotype has a handful of counts. The CDR3 bases are TGTGCCAGCAGCCTCGGGACAGGGGGGAATCAAGAGACCCAGTACTTC. Translation: CASSLGTGGNQETQYF. The genes are TRBV5-4 and TRBJ2-5; 11 bases map to TRBD1. V trimming: 4 bases; J trimming: 2 bases; junction bases outside the gene matches: 7. The germline V gene encodes CDR1 SGHNT and CDR2 YYREEE (reference sequence). The CDR3 contains 16 residues. Drawing the rest from reference TRBV5-4 and TRBJ2-5, the complete variable domain is ETGVTQSPTHLIKTRGQQVTLRCSSQSGHNTVSWYQQALGQGPQFIFQYYREEENGRGNFPPRFSGLQFPNYSSELNVNALELDDSALYLCASSLGTGGNQETQYFGPGTRLLVL.

The chain employs TRBV20-1 and TRBJ1-2; D might be TRBD1 (5 bases). V was pared by 3 bases and J by 8 bases, with 10 bases between. Germline assignment: CDR1 DFQATT and CDR2 SNEGSKA (reference sequence). The CDR3 covers 11 residues. The CDR3 sequence: CSASRAPGYTF. The DNA of the CDR3 is TGCAGTGCTAGCAGGGCCCCAGGCTACACCTTC.

The genes are TRBV20-1 and TRBJ1-5; TRBD1 aligns across 7 bases. CDR3 length equals 16 residues. After removal of 1 base from V and 8 bases from J, the junction contained 14 bases not matched to a gene. Germline-derived CDR1 and CDR2 are DFQATT and SNEGSKA (reference sequence). The CDR3 loop reads CSARAGTDYTVEPQHF. In nucleotides, the CDR3 is TGCAGTGCTAGAGCCGGGACAGATTATACGGTTGAGCCCCAGCATTTT.

This clonotype was seen ten or more times. This chain uses TRBV7-2 with TRBJ2-3, with D perhaps matching TRBD2 (5 bases). Per the germline V gene, CDR1 is SGHTA and CDR2 is FQGNSA. The CDR3 runs 15 residues. Between the trimmed V and J ends, which lost 4 bases and 3 bases, there was a span of 14 bases. CDR3 amino acids: CASSSGVKRTDTQYF. CDR3 coding DNA: TGTGCCAGCAGCTCCGGAGTGAAGCGGACAGATACGCAGTATTTT.